The source of this T cell receptor beta chain is a study of beta chain features in type 1 diabetes. As for the study in general: Examined across all samples were roughly 100 million sorted cells. General study findings and limits: TCRB CDR3s were moderately but significantly shorter in Type 1 diabetes patients in all four CD4+ subsets.

The whole isolated RNA underwent reverse transcription, so sequencing captured expressed TCRB transcripts. There were about 3.57 million reads on average in the naive, central memory and regulatory T cell samples. Produced via immunoSEQ multiplex PCR; TCRdb's table is partial and in-frame only. The sample shows 640,000 or so clones, about an eighth of them seen only once. The CDR3 runs 16 residues. V was clipped by 0 bases and J by 7 bases, with 16 bases between them. Germline V CDR1 and CDR2: MNHEY, SMNVEV (reference sequence). Points on this clone: Its antigen is unknown.

The receptor comes from a man aged 18 to 30 with type 1 diabetes. The sequenced sample was naive CD4+ T cells from blood. This sequence joins TRBV27 and TRBJ2-1, with D maybe TRBD2 (6 bases). CDR3 sequence: CASSLSRRARVNEQFF. CDR3 nucleotides: TGTGCCAGCAGTTTATCCCGGAGGGCTCGAGTGAATGAGCAGTTCTTC.